This TCR beta chain was documented in a study of T-cell reconstitution after alpha-beta-depleted transplantation in children. The germline gives CDR1 SEHNR, CDR2 FQNEAQ (reference sequence). CDR3 length: 12 amino acids. The ends were cut back, 8 bases at V and 3 bases at J, with 10 bases in the middle. Using unique molecular identifiers, the investigators prepared the TCRbeta library. TCRdb analysed the PCR reads with MiXCR anew, one entry per CDR3 protein. The sample has hundreds of thousands of distinct CDR3 sequences; roughly a tenth are singletons. The sample consisted of PBMCs from the stem cell graft donor, taken from the stem cell graft. The genes are TRBV7-9 and TRBJ1-2; D call uncertain. This clonotype originated in a human donor who donated a stem cell graft to a child with acute lymphoblastic leukemia. The CDR3 nucleotides read TGTGCCAGCTCCGCGAACGACTATGGCTACACCTTC. This encodes CASSANDYGYTF.